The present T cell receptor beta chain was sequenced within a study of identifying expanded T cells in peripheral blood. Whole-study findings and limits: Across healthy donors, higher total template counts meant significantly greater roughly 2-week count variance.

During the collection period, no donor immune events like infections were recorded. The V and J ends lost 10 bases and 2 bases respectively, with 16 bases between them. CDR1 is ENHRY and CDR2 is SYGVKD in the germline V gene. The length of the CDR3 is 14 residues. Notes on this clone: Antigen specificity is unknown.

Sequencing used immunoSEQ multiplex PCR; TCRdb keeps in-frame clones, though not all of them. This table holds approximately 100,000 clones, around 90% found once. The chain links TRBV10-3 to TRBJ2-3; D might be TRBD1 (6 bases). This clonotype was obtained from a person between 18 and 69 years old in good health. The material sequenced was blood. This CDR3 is CATEIQGSTDTQYF. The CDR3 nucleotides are TGTGCCACCGAGATACAGGGTTCCACAGATACGCAGTATTTT.